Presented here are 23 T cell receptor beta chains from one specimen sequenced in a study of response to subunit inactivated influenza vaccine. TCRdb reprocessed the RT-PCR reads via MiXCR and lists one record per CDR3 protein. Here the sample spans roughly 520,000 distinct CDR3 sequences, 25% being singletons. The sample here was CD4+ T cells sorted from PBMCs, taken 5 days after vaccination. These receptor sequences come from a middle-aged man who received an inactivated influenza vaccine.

Here the CDR3 reads CSVGNTAVTDTQYF. CDR3 coding DNA: TGCAGCGTCGGAAACACGGCGGTAACAGATACGCAGTATTTT. The V gene is TRBV29-1, the J gene TRBJ2-3; no reliable D call. The CDR3 totals 14 residues. Trimming left V 6 bases short and J 3 bases short, with 16 bases between. Germline CDR1 SQVTM, CDR2 ANQGSEA.

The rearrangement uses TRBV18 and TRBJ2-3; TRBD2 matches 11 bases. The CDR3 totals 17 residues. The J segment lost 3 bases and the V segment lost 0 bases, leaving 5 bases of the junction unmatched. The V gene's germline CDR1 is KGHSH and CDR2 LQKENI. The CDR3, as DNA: TGTGCCAGCTCACCACCTGCGACTAGCGGGGTTACAGATACGCAGTATTTT. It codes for CASSPPATSGVTDTQYF. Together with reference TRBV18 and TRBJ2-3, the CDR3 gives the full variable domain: NAGVMQNPRHLVRRRGQEARLRCSPMKGHSHVYWYRQLPEEGLKFMVYLQKENIIDESGMPKERFSAEFPKEGPSILRIQQVVRGDSAAYFCASSPPATSGVTDTQYFGPGTRLTVL.

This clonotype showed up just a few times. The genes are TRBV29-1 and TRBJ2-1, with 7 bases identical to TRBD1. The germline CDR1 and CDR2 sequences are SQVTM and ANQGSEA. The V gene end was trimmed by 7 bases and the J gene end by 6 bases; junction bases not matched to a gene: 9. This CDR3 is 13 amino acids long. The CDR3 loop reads CSARQGLANEQFF. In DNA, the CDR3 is TGCAGCGCCCGACAGGGCTTAGCCAATGAGCAGTTCTTC.

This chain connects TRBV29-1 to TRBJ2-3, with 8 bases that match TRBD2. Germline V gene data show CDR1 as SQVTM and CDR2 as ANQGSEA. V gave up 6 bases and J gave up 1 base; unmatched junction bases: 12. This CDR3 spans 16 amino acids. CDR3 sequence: CSVGSFAGGRTDTQYF. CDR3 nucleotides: TGCAGCGTAGGATCCTTCGCGGGAGGTCGCACAGATACGCAGTATTTT.

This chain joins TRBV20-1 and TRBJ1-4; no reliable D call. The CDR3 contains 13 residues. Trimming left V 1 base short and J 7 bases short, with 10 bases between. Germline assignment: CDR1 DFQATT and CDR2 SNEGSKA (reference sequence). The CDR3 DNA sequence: TGCAGTGCTAGAGTTCAGGCTGGTGAAAAACTGTTTTTT. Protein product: CSARVQAGEKLFF.

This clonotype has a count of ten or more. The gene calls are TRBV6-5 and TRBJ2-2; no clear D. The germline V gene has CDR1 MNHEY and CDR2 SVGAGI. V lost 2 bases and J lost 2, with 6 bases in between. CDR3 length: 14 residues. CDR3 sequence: CASSYGINTGELFF. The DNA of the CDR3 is TGTGCCAGCAGTTACGGGATTAACACCGGGGAGCTGTTTTTT.

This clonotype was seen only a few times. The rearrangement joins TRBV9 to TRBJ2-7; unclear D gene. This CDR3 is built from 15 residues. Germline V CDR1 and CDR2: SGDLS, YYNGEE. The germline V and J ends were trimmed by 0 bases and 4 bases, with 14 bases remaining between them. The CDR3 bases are TGTGCCAGCAGCGTAGGAGGCGGCCGTAATTACGAGCAGTACTTC. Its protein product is CASSVGGGRNYEQYF. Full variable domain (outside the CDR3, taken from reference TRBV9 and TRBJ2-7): DSGVTQTPKHLITATGQRVTLRCSPRSGDLSVYWYQQSLDQGLQFLIQYYNGEERAKGNILERFSAQQFPDLHSELNLSSLELGDSALYFCASSVGGGRNYEQYFGPGTRLTVT.

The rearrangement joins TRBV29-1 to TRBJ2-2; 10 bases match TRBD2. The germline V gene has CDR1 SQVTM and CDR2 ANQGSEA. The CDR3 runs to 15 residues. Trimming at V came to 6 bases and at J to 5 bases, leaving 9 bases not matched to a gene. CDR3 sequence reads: CSVHTSGAPTGELFF. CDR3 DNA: TGCAGCGTCCACACTAGCGGGGCCCCAACCGGGGAGCTGTTTTTT.

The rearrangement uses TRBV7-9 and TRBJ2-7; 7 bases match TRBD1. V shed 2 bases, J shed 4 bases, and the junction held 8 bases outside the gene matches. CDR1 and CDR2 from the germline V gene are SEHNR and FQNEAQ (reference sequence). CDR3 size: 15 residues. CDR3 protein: CASSLRSGTAYEQYF. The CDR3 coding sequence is TGTGCCAGCAGCTTAAGGAGTGGGACAGCATACGAGCAGTACTTC.

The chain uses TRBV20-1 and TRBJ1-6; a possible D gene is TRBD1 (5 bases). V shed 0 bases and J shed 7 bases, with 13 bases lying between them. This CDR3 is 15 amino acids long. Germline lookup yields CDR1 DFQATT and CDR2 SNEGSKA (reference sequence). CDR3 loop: CSARDHRGLNSPLHF. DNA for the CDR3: TGCAGTGCTAGAGATCATCGGGGACTGAATTCACCCCTCCACTTT.

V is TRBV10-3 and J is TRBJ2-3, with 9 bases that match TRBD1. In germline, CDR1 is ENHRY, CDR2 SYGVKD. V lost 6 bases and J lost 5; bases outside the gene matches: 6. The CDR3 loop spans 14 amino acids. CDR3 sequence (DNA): TGTGCCATCAGCCCGGGACAGGGCGTAGATACGCAGTATTTT. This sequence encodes CAISPGQGVDTQYF.

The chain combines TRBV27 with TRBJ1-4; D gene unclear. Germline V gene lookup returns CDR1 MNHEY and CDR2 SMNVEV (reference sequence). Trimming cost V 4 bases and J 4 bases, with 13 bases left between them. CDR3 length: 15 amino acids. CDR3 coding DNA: TGTGCCAGCAGTTCCTCGGGATGGCGTAATGAAAAACTGTTTTTT. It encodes CASSSSGWRNEKLFF.

In nucleotides, the CDR3 is TGCGCCAGCAGCCAAGATATGGGGTTGGGTGAGCAGTTCTTC. Protein product: CASSQDMGLGEQFF. The rearrangement joins TRBV4-3 to TRBJ2-1; D call uncertain. The CDR3 totals 14 residues. V dropped 0 bases and J dropped 9 bases, with 12 bases sitting between them. The germline V gene encodes CDR1 LGHNA and CDR2 YSLEER.

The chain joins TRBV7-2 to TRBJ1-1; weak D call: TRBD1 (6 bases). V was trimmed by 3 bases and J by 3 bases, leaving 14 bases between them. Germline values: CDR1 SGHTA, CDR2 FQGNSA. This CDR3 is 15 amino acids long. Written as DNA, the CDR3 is TGTGCCAGCAGCTTTTTAAGGACAGCGCACACTGAAGCTTTCTTT. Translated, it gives CASSFLRTAHTEAFF.

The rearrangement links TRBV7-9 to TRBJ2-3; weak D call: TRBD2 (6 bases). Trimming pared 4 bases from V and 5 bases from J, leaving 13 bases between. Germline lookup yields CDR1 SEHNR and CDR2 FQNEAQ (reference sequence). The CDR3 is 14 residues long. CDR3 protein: CASSYPGTRDTQYF. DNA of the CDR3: TGTGCCAGCAGCTATCCCGGGACTCGAGATACGCAGTATTTT.

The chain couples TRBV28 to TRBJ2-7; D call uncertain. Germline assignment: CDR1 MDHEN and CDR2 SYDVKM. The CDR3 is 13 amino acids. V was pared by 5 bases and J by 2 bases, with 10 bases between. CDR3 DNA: TGTGCCAGCAGTGGCCGGCACCCCTACGAGCAGTACTTC. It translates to CASSGRHPYEQYF.

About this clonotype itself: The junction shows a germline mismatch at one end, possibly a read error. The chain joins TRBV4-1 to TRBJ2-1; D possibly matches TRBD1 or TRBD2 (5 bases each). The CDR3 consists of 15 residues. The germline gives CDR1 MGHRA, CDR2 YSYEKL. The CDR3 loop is CASSQEGTGLGKYQF. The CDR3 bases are TGCGCCAGCAGCCAAGAAGGAACGGGGCTAGGGAAATACCAGTTC.

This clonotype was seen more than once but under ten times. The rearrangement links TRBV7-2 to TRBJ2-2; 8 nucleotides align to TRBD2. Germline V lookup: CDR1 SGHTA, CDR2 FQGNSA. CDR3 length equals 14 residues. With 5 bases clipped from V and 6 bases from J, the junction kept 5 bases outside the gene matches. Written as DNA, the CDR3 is TGTGCCAGCAGCACCCGACTAGCGCCCGGGGAGCTGTTTTTT. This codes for CASSTRLAPGELFF.

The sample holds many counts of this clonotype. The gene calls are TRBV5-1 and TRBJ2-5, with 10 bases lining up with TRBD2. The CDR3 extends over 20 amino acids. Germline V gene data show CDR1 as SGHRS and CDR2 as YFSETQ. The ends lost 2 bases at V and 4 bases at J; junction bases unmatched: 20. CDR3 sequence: CASSFFIFELAGLSGETQYF. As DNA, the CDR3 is TGCGCCAGCAGCTTTTTTATCTTTGAACTAGCGGGACTATCTGGAGAGACCCAGTACTTC.

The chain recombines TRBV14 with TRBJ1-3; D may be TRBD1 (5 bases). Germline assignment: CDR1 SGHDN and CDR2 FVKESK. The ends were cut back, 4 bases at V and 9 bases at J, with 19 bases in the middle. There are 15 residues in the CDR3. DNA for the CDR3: TGTGCCAGCAGCCTGAATTGGGGGAGTAAGGGCACCATATATTTT. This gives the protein CASSLNWGSKGTIYF.

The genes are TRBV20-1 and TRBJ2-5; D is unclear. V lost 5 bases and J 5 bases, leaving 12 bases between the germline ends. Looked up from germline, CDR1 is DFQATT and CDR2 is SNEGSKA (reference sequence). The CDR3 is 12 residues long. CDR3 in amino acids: CSAPKRAETQYF. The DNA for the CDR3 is TGCAGTGCTCCAAAAAGGGCCGAGACCCAGTACTTC.

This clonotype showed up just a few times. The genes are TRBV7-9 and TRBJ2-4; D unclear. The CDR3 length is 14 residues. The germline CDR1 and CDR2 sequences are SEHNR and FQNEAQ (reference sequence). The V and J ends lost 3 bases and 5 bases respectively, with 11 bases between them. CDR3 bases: TGTGCCAGCAGCTTTCGAGGCCCGGAAAACATTCAGTACTTC. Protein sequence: CASSFRGPENIQYF.

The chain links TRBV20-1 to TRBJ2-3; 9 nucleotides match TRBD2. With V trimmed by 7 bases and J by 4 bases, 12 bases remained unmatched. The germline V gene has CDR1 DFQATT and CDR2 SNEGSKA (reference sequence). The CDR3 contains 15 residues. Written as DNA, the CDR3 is TGCAGTGTTGGGAAACCCGGGACTAGCCCAGATACGCAGTATTTT. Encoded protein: CSVGKPGTSPDTQYF.